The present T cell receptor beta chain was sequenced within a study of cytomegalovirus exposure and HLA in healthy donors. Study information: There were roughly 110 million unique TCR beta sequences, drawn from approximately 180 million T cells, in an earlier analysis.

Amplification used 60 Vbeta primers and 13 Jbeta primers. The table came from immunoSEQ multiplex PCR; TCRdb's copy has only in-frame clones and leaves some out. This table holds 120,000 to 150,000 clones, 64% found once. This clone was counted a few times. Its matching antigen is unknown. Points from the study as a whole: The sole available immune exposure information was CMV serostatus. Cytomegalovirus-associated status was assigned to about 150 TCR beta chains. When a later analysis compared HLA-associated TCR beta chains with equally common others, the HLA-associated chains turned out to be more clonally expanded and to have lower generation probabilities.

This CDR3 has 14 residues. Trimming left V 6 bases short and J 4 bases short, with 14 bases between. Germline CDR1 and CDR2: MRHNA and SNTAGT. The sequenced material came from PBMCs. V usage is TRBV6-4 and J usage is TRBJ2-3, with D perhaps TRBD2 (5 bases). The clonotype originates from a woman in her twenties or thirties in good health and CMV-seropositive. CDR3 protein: CASREGDFADTQYF. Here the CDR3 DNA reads TGTGCCAGCAGAGAGGGTGACTTTGCAGATACGCAGTATTTT.